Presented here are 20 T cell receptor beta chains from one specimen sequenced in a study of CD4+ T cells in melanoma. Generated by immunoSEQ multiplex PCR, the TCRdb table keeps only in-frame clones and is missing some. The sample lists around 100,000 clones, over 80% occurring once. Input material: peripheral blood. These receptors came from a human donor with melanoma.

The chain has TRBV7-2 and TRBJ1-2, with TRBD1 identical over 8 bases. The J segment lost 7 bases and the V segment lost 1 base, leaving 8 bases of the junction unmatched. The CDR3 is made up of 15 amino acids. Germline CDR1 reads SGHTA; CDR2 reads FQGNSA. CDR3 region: CASSLDAGQGRGYTF. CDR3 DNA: TGTGCCAGCAGCTTAGACGCTGGACAGGGCCGTGGCTACACCTTC.

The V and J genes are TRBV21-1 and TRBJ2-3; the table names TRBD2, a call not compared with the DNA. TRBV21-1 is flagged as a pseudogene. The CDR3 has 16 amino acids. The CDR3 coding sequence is TGTGCCAGCAGCAAAGTTGGCGGGCCTAGCACAGATACGCAGTATTTT. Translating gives CASSKVGGPSTDTQYF.

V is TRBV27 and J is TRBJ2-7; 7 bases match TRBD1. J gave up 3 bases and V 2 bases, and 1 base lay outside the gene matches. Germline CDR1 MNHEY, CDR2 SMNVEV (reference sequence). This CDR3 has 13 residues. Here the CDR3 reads CASSLNRGYEQYF. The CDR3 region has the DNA TGTGCCAGCAGTTTAAACAGGGGCTACGAGCAGTACTTC.

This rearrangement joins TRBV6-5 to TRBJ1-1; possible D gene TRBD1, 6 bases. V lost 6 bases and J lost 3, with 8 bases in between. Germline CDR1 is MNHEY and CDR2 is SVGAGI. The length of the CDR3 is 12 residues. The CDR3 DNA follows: TGTGCCAGCAGGGAGGGGGACACTGAAGCTTTCTTT. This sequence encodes CASREGDTEAFF.

The CDR3 DNA reads TGCGCCAGCAGCTCTGACCGGGGGCAGCCCCAGCATTTT. It specifies CASSSDRGQPQHF. V is TRBV5-1 and J is TRBJ1-5; D might be TRBD1 (5 bases). V was cut by 3 bases and J by 7 bases, with 11 bases left in between. Per the germline V gene, CDR1 is SGHRS and CDR2 is YFSETQ. This CDR3 has 13 residues.

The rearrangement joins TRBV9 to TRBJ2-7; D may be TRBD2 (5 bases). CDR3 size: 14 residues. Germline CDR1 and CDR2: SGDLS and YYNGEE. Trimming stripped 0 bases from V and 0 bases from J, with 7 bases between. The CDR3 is CASSVEGSSYEQYF. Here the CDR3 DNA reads TGTGCCAGCAGCGTAGAAGGGAGCTCCTACGAGCAGTACTTC.

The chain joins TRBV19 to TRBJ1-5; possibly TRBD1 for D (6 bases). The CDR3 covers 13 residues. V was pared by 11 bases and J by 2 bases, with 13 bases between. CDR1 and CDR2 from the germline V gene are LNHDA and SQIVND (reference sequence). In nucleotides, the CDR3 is TGTGCCGGGGCGACAGGTCGCAATCAGCCCCAGCATTTT. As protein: CAGATGRNQPQHF. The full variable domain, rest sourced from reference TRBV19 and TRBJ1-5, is DGGITQSPKYLFRKEGQNVTLSCEQNLNHDAMYWYRQDPGQGLRLIYYSQIVNDFQKGDIAEGYSVSREKKESFPLTVTSAQKNPTAFYLCAGATGRNQPQHFGDGTRLSIL.

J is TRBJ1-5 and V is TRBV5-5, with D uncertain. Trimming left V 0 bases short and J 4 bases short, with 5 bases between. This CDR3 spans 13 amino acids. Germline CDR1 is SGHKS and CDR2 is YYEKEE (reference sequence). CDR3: CASSLGENQPQHF. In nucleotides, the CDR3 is TGTGCCAGCAGCTTGGGGGAGAATCAGCCCCAGCATTTT.

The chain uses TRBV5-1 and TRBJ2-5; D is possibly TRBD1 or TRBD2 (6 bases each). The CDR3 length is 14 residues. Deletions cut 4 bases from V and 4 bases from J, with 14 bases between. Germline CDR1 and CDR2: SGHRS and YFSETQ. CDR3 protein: CASSLRGEAETQYF. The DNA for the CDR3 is TGCGCCAGCAGCCTTAGGGGGGAAGCAGAGACCCAGTACTTC. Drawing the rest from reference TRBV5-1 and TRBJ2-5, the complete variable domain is KAGVTQTPRYLIKTRGQQVTLSCSPISGHRSVSWYQQTPGQGLQFLFEYFSETQRNKGNFPGRFSGRQFSNSRSEMNVSTLELGDSALYLCASSLRGEAETQYFGPGTRLLVL.

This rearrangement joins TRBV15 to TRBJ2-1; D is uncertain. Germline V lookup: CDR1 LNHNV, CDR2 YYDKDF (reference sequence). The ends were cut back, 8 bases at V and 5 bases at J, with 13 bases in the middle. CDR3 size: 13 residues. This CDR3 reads CATAAGFDNEQFF. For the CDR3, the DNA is TGTGCCACCGCCGCCGGGTTCGACAATGAGCAGTTCTTC.

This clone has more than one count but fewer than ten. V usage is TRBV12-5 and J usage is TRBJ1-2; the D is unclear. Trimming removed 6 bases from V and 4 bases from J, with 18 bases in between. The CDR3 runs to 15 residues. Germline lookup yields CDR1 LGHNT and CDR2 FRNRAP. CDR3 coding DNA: TGTGCTAGTGGCCTTAACTCGCTCCGGGGCTATGGCTACACCTTC. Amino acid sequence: CASGLNSLRGYGYTF.

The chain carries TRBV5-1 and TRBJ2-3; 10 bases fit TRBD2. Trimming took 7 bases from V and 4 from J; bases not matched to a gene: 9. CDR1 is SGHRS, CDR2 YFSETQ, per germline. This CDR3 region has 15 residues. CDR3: CASGSGSGRSDTQYF. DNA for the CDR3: TGCGCCAGCGGTAGTGGTAGCGGGAGGTCAGATACGCAGTATTTT.

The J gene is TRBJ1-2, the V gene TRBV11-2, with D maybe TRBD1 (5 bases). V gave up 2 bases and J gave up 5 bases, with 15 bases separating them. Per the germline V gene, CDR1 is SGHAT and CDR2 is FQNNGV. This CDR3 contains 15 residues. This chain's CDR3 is CASSLIKYGGYGYTF. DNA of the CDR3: TGTGCCAGCAGCTTAATTAAGTACGGGGGTTATGGCTACACCTTC.

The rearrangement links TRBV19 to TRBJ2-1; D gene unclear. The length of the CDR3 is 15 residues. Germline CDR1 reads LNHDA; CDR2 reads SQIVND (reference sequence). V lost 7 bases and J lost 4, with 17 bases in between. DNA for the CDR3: TGTGCCAGTAAGCCTACGACGCTGCGGTACAATGAGCAGTTCTTC. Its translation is CASKPTTLRYNEQFF.

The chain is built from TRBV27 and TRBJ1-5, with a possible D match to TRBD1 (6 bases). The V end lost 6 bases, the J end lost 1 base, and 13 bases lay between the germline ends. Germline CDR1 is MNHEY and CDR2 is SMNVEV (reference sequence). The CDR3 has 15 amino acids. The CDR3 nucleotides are TGTGCCAGCAGAGAAACCGGGGGCAGCAATCAGCCCCAGCATTTT. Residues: CASRETGGSNQPQHF.

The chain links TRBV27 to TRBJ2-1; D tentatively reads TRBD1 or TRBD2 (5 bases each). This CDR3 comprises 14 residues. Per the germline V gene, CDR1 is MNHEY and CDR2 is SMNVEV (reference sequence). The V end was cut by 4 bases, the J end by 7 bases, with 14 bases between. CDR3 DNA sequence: TGTGCCAGCAGTTGGGGACCACAACGAAATGAGCAGTTCTTC. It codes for CASSWGPQRNEQFF.

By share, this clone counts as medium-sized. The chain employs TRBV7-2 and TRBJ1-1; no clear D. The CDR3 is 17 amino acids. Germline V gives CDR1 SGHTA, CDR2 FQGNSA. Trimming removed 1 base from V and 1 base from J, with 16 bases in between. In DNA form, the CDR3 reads TGTGCCAGCAGCTTAGTGGCCGCCGGGAACGGGAACACTGAAGCTTTCTTT. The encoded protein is CASSLVAAGNGNTEAFF.

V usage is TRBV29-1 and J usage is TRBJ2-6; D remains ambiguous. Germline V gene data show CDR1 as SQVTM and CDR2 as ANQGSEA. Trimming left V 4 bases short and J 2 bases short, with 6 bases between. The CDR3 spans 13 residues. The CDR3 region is CSVVITGANVLTF. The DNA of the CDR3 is TGCAGCGTTGTGATAACTGGGGCCAACGTCCTGACTTTC. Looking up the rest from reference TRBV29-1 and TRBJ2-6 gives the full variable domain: SAVISQKPSRDICQRGTSLTIQCQVDSQVTMMFWYRQQPGQSLTLIATANQGSEATYESGFVIDKFPISRPNLTFSTLTVSNMSPEDSSIYLCSVVITGANVLTFGAGSRLTVL.

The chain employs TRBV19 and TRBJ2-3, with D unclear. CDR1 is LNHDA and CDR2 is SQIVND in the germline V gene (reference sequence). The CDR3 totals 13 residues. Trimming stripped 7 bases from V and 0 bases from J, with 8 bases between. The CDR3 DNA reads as TGTGCCAGTACGCCGGGTAGCACAGATACGCAGTATTTT. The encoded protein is CASTPGSTDTQYF.

CDR3: CASSLILGEQFF. The CDR3 region has the DNA TGTGCCAGCAGTCTGATACTAGGTGAGCAGTTCTTC. The chain links TRBV28 to TRBJ2-1; TRBD2 might be the D (5 bases). Germline V gene data show CDR1 as MDHEN and CDR2 as SYDVKM. The CDR3 length is 12 residues. V lost 5 bases to trimming and J lost 9 bases, with 11 bases between them.